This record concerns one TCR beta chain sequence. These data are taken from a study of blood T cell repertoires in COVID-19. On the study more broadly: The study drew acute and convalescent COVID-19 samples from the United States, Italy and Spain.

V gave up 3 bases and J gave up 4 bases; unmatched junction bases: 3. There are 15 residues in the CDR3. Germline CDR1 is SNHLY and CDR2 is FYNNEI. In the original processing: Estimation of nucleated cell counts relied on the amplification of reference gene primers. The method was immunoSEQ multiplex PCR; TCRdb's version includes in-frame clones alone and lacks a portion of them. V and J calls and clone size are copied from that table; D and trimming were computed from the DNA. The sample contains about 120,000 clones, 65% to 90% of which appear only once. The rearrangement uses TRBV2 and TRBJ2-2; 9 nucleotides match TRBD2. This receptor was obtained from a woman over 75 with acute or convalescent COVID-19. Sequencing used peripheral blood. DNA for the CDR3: TGTGCCAGCAGTGAGATAGCGGGAGCCACCGGGGAGCTGTTTTTT. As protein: CASSEIAGATGELFF.